This TCR beta chain was identified in a study of T cell responses to AZD1222 COVID-19 vaccine. This CDR3 has 16 amino acids. CDR1 and CDR2 from the germline V gene are SGHTA and FQGNSA. V shed 1 base and J shed 0 bases, with 9 bases lying between them. Only in-frame clones appear in the TCRdb table, and some are missing; sequencing was by immunoSEQ multiplex PCR. This sample has roughly 53,000 clones; about 81% occur once, and the top ten carry over 20%. Source: peripheral blood, taken on day 0 of AZD1222 vaccination. The V and J genes are TRBV7-2 and TRBJ2-2; D remains unclear. The receptor was isolated from an adult in good health. CDR3 nucleotides: TGTGCCAGCAGCTTAGTGATTGGCACGAACACCGGGGAGCTGTTTTTT. Protein: CASSLVIGTNTGELFF.